This T cell receptor beta chain was sequenced during a study of beta chain features in type 1 diabetes. Study findings and constraints: For patients and controls alike, PCR might favor shorter templates to the same degree. A pattern of fewer insertions and more deletions at VDJ junctions was seen in type 1 diabetes patients.

The authors reverse transcribed all of the isolated RNA, so sequencing captured expressed TCRB transcripts. The assay was immunoSEQ multiplex PCR, and TCRdb's table has in-frame clones only and misses some. The repertoire has 450,000 to 550,000 clones, approximately 31% of them found once; the top ten carry more than 0.055%. A sort by CD45RO/CCR7/CD25/CD127/CD95/CD27 yielded CD4+ naive, central memory, regulatory and stem cell-like memory cells. All sorted populations exceeded 95% purity. This CDR3 spans 14 amino acids. V was clipped by 6 bases and J by 7 bases, with 16 bases between them. The germline V gene has CDR1 KGHSH and CDR2 LQKENI. This clone was picked up a small number of times. Its cognate antigen is unknown.

The genes are TRBV18 and TRBJ2-1, with a possible D match to TRBD2 (6 bases). Sequencing used naive CD4+ T cells from blood. This TCR derives from a young man in good health. CDR3 sequence: CASSPRRGLNEQFF. The CDR3 bases are TGTGCCAGCTCCCCCCGGCGGGGTCTAAATGAGCAGTTCTTC.